This TCR beta chain is from a study of T-cell memory formation after mild COVID-19. TCRdb reprocessed the 5' RACE reads with MiXCR, giving one entry per CDR3 protein. The sample shows 110,000 or so distinct CDR3 sequences, approximately 22% of them seen only once. After removal of 5 bases from V and 6 bases from J, the junction contained 8 bases not matched to a gene. CDR3 length equals 13 residues. CDR1 is SQVTM and CDR2 is ANQGSEA in the germline V gene. This sequence joins TRBV29-1 and TRBJ1-2; 8 bases match TRBD1. The receptor comes from a man aged 18 to 30 who had mild COVID-19 (a few samples of this study predate the infection). Cell type and time point are not known. The sequencing sample was made of PBMCs or a T cell subset sorted from them (not recorded which). The CDR3 protein is CSVRAGGADGYTF. CDR3 in DNA: TGCAGCGTTAGGGCAGGGGGCGCTGATGGCTACACCTTC.